This TCR beta chain was sequenced for a study of blood T cell repertoires in COVID-19 (dated by TCRdb to 2020 to 2021). About the investigation overall: Samples from collaborators originated in the United States, Italy and Spain and spanned both the acute and convalescent phases of COVID-19. The dataset comprised deeply sampled blood TCRbeta repertoires from subjects exposed to, actively infected with, or recovered from COVID-19. The repertoires were made available in a free public database intended to serve as a resource for research on the immune response to SARS-CoV-2. The material from the prospective study consisted of cDNA or gDNA derived from T cells, B-cell-depleted T cells, or PBMCs. Where available, HLA class I and class II types were taken from metadata supplied by the sample provider and were not determined by assay-based typing. The sample metadata nearly always contained a de-identified subject ID, COVID-19 status, age in years and sex. Samples were obtained from the ongoing ImmuneRACE study (first 160 participants) and from over a thousand subjects provided by 6 global collaborators.

The immunoSEQ Assay, a bias-controlled multiplex PCR, was used to amplify TCRbeta CDR3 regions from genomic DNA. Per the authors' processing: The number of nucleated cells in each sample was estimated by amplification of reference gene primers within the assay. To quantify the absolute abundance of each unique TCRbeta CDR3 rearrangement, sequence reads were collapsed and filtered. For each sample, productive Simpson clonality was calculated as the square root of Simpson's diversity index over productive rearrangements. In its TCRdb copy, this immuneACCESS table keeps in-frame sequences only and misses some clones. Where compared with another copy, unresolved V genes explain less than half of these, and the others have no known cause. V, J and clone size are taken as reported in that table, and D and trimming were inferred from the DNA itself. The sample contains 150,000 to 200,000 clones, approximately 87% of them found a single time. The ten largest clones represent around 2.7% of the sample.

Collaborating institutions collected whole blood in K2EDTA tubes following their own protocols. For TCRbeta analysis, collaborator samples were shipped as frozen whole blood, as isolated PBMCs, or as DNA extracted from either sample type. The CDR3, from cysteine to phenylalanine, totals 15 residues. Only the CDR3 portion is preserved as DNA: 45 bases, with reading frame beginning at the first base. From a lookup of the germline V gene, CDR1 and CDR2 are MNHEY and SVGAGI. Between the V and J ends, shortened by 6 bases and 3 bases respectively, the junction contains 17 bases. Results and caveats for the whole study, not just this receptor: The amount of clinical and demographic metadata varied by source and participant and was provided uncurated.

Comments on this clone: What antigen it recognizes has not been identified. No base qualities exist here, and no much larger clone lies one base off it.

Sequencing was performed on peripheral blood. This TCR was recovered from a man aged 40-49 years with active or convalescent COVID-19. This chain is built from TRBV6-5 and TRBJ1-2, and the D gene may be TRBD1, 6 bases matching. The DNA reads as follows: TGTGCCAGCAGCCGGGGACAAGGGTTCCACTATGGCTACACCTTC. It encodes CASSRGQGFHYGYTF.